This TCR beta chain was sequenced during a study of blood T cells in healthy people across ages. The overall study: About one barcoded beta molecule per two T cells was captured by template switching. Study-wide points: Roughly linear age-related decline in beta diversity appeared, significant by age roughly 40. Unsorted PBMCs ruled out conclusive naive versus antigen-experienced comparison.

Concerning this clonotype: Antigen: not known.

Alongside a J-beta primer mix, a sample-barcoded 5' primer served in a second PCR lasting about 7 to 12 cycles. Individual samples furnished no less than 2.5 million CDR3-containing paired-end reads apiece. Each CDR3 protein is one row after TCRdb ran MiXCR on the 5' RACE reads. The table shows 630,000 or so distinct CDR3 sequences, with about a third occurring only once. The CDR3 covers 15 residues. Trimming shortened V by 1 base and J by 6 bases, and 10 bases separated the two germline ends. Germline CDR1 is SGHDN and CDR2 is FVKESK. The sequencing sample was made of blood. The rearrangement links TRBV14 to TRBJ1-6, with D possibly TRBD1 on 5 matching bases. The receptor was isolated from a woman aged 80 or over in good health. The CDR3 here is CASSQVGQGNSPLHF. CDR3 nucleotides: TGTGCCAGCAGCCAAGTAGGGCAGGGTAATTCACCCCTCCACTTT.